The 31 T cell receptor beta chains listed next were all sequenced from one sample in a study of blood T cell repertoires in COVID-19 (TCRdb year 2020). Library construction relied on the immunoSEQ multiplex PCR assay. The source is immuneACCESS, and TCRdb retained only in-frame sequences with V and J called. Part of the clones is not carried over; for the studies checked, unresolved V genes explain less than half of this, and the remainder is unexplained. This sample is represented by around 180,000 clones; approximately 82% of them were singletons. The ten largest clones take up approximately 10% of the sample. The source material was peripheral blood. The origin of the receptors is a woman of 80 years or more with active or convalescent COVID-19.

This chain links TRBV5-5 with TRBJ2-1; TRBD2 aligns across 9 bases. This CDR3 has 15 residues. The ends lost 2 bases at V and 4 bases at J; junction bases unmatched: 4. CDR1 is SGHKS, CDR2 YYEKEE, per germline (reference sequence). In nucleotides, the CDR3 is TGTGCCAGCAGCTTAGGACTAGCGAATTACAATGAGCAGTTCTTC. Encoded protein: CASSLGLANYNEQFF. Complete variable domain (other parts from reference TRBV5-5 and TRBJ2-1): DAGVTQSPTHLIKTRGQQVTLRCSPISGHKSVSWYQQVLGQGPQFIFQYYEKEERGRGNFPDRFSARQFPNYSSELNVNALLLGDSALYLCASSLGLANYNEQFFGPGTRLTVL.

V is TRBV12-3 or TRBV12-4 and J is TRBJ2-3; D ambiguous. The CDR3 length is 13 residues. Trimming left V 4 bases short and J 2 bases short, with 7 bases between. The DNA for the CDR3 is TGTGCCAGCAGTTACCGGTTCACAGATACGCAGTATTTT. Its translation: CASSYRFTDTQYF.

V and J are TRBV7-9 and TRBJ1-3; D not resolved. Trimming removed 6 bases at V and 4 bases at J, with 10 bases between. Germline V gives CDR1 SEHNR, CDR2 FQNEAQ (reference sequence). The CDR3 is made up of 13 amino acids. The CDR3 DNA follows: TGTGCCAGCAGTAAAGCCGCCGGAAACACCATATATTTT. Translated, it gives CASSKAAGNTIYF. The variable domain in full, completed from reference TRBV7-9 and TRBJ1-3, reads DTGVSQNPRHKITKRGQNVTFRCDPISEHNRLYWYRQTLGQGPEFLTYFQNEAQLEKSRLLSDRFSAERPKGSFSTLEIQRTEQGDSAMYLCASSKAAGNTIYFGEGSWLTVV.

In this sample, this clone turned up once. The chain combines TRBV12-5 with TRBJ1-2; tentative D call: TRBD1 (5 bases). CDR1 LGHNT and CDR2 FRNRAP come from the germline V gene. Trimming pared 2 bases from V and 4 bases from J, leaving 17 bases between. This CDR3 region has 16 residues. Written as DNA, the CDR3 is TGTGCTAGTGGTTTGCCCCCCCGGACGGGGGGCTATGGCTACACCTTC. Protein product: CASGLPPRTGGYGYTF.

The V and J genes are TRBV19 and TRBJ1-6, with TRBD1 as a possible D gene (6 bases). The V gene's germline CDR1 is LNHDA and CDR2 SQIVND (reference sequence). The CDR3 contains 16 residues. Deletions cut 6 bases from V and 6 bases from J, with 18 bases between. CDR3: CASSRGSRATNSPLHF. The CDR3 DNA reads TGTGCCAGTAGCAGGGGCAGCAGGGCGACTAATTCACCCCTCCACTTT.

V is TRBV13 and J is TRBJ2-2; 8 positions match TRBD1. The CDR3 sequence is 12 residues long. With 6 bases clipped from V and 9 bases from J, the junction kept 3 bases outside the gene matches. Per the germline V gene, CDR1 is PRHDT and CDR2 is FYEKMQ (reference sequence). For the CDR3, the DNA is TGTGCCAGCAGACGACAGGGGTGGGAGCTGTTTTTT. Encoded protein: CASRRQGWELFF.

This chain joins TRBV4-1 and TRBJ1-3; no clear D. CDR3 size: 17 residues. Trimming shortened V by 2 bases and J by 0 bases, and 14 bases separated the two germline ends. The germline gives CDR1 MGHRA, CDR2 YSYEKL. The DNA for the CDR3 is TGCGCCAGCAGCCAAATCGGACTGCCCCTCTCTGGAAACACCATATATTTT. It specifies CASSQIGLPLSGNTIYF.

The CDR3 spells CASSVGQDNSYEQYF. The CDR3 DNA reads as TGTGCCAGCAGCGTAGGCCAGGATAACTCCTACGAGCAGTACTTC. The rearrangement joins TRBV9 to TRBJ2-7; D unclear. V was shortened by 0 bases and J by 0 bases, with 10 bases between the two germline ends. CDR1 is SGDLS, CDR2 YYNGEE, per germline. The CDR3 spans 15 residues.

A single count supports this clone. The chain has TRBV10-3 and TRBJ2-1; D is perhaps TRBD2 (6 bases). V was cut by 2 bases and J by 0 bases, with 14 bases left in between. The CDR3 is made up of 17 amino acids. Germline CDR1 and CDR2: ENHRY and SYGVKD. CDR3 DNA: TGTGCCATCAGTGAGGATGCGGGGCTGGCCTCCTACAATGAGCAGTTCTTC. Residues: CAISEDAGLASYNEQFF.

The gene calls are TRBV28 and TRBJ1-4; 7 nucleotides match TRBD1. The germline V gene encodes CDR1 MDHEN and CDR2 SYDVKM. The CDR3 loop spans 14 amino acids. V gave up 8 bases and J gave up 8 bases; unmatched junction bases: 11. The CDR3 DNA reads as TGTGCCAGCGGCCTTATAGCAGGGGGAGAAAAACTGTTTTTT. As protein: CASGLIAGGEKLFF.

This clone showed up just a few times. The V call is TRBV5-1, the J call TRBJ2-1, with a possible D match to TRBD1 (6 bases). Trimming left V 7 bases short and J 10 bases short, with 21 bases between. The CDR3 runs to 14 residues. The V gene's germline CDR1 is SGHRS and CDR2 YFSETQ. This CDR3 is CASRRTEAFKEQFF. As DNA, the CDR3 is TGCGCCAGCCGCCGGACAGAGGCTTTTAAGGAGCAGTTCTTC.

The V gene is TRBV5-1, the J gene TRBJ2-1; 7 bases line up with TRBD1. The CDR3 runs 19 residues. Germline assignment: CDR1 SGHRS and CDR2 YFSETQ. V lost 4 bases and J lost 0; bases outside the gene matches: 16. CDR3 sequence (DNA): TGCGCCAGCAGCCCACAGGGGACCAAACGCCCTGGCTCCTACAATGAGCAGTTCTTC. It is translated as CASSPQGTKRPGSYNEQFF.

The chain links TRBV13 to TRBJ1-1, with D perhaps matching TRBD1 (6 bases). Germline lookup yields CDR1 PRHDT and CDR2 FYEKMQ (reference sequence). V lost 4 bases, J lost 4 bases, and 16 bases lay in between. This CDR3 comprises 15 residues. The CDR3 DNA reads TGTGCCAGCAGCTCCCGCCGGACAGCGGCCACTGAAGCTTTCTTT. Translating gives CASSSRRTAATEAFF.

DNA of the CDR3: TGTGCCAGTAGAGGGGTGACTAGCGGGAGGATAGATACGCAGTATTTT. Translating it yields CASRGVTSGRIDTQYF. The chain carries TRBV19 and TRBJ2-3, with 13 nucleotides matching TRBD2. V was clipped by 6 bases and J by 5 bases; unmatched bases: 8. The CDR3 has 16 residues. The germline gives CDR1 LNHDA, CDR2 SQIVND (reference sequence).

This chain joins TRBV10-1 and TRBJ1-1, with 7 bases matching TRBD1. The length of the CDR3 is 13 residues. The ends lost 6 bases at V and 1 base at J; junction bases unmatched: 2. Germline CDR1 reads WNHNN; CDR2 reads SYGVQD (reference sequence). DNA of the CDR3: TGCGCCAGCAGGGCAGGGGGGAACACTGAAGCTTTCTTT. Protein sequence: CASRAGGNTEAFF.

The genes are TRBV18 and TRBJ1-2; D might be TRBD1 (6 bases). The CDR3 covers 14 residues. Trimming left V 1 base short and J 8 bases short, with 14 bases between. CDR1 KGHSH and CDR2 LQKENI come from the germline V gene. CDR3 residues: CASSPLWVRGGYTF. CDR3 coding DNA: TGTGCCAGCTCACCACTTTGGGTAAGGGGGGGCTACACCTTC.

V is TRBV5-1 and J is TRBJ2-1, with unresolved D. The CDR3 runs to 12 residues. The germline V and J ends were trimmed by 1 base and 5 bases, with 4 bases remaining between them. Germline assignment: CDR1 SGHRS and CDR2 YFSETQ. Here the CDR3 DNA reads TGCGCCAGCAGCTTGACAGACAATGAGCAGTTCTTC. Its protein is CASSLTDNEQFF.

V is TRBV6-5 and J is TRBJ1-1, with 8 bases lining up with TRBD1. The CDR3 extends over 13 amino acids. J lost 1 base, V lost 7 bases, and 2 bases had no gene match. Germline V lookup: CDR1 MNHEY, CDR2 SVGAGI. CDR3 residues: CASIQGANTEAFF. The CDR3 DNA is TGTGCCAGCATCCAGGGGGCGAACACTGAAGCTTTCTTT.

The genes are TRBV7-3 and TRBJ2-1; possible D gene TRBD1, 5 bases. In germline, CDR1 is SGHTA, CDR2 FQGTGA. Trimming left V 4 bases short and J 2 bases short, with 6 bases between. This CDR3 is built from 13 residues. The CDR3 region is CASSSDTYNEQFF. CDR3 coding DNA: TGTGCCAGCAGCTCGGACACCTACAATGAGCAGTTCTTC.

The gene calls are TRBV5-1 and TRBJ1-1; no clear D gene. Germline V CDR1 and CDR2: SGHRS, YFSETQ. V was trimmed by 5 bases and J by 5 bases, leaving 10 bases between them. This CDR3 contains 12 residues. The CDR3 DNA reads TGCGCCAGCAGACGATCGGGGACTGAAGCTTTCTTT. It codes for CASRRSGTEAFF.

This chain joins TRBV18 and TRBJ1-6; 7 nucleotides match TRBD1. CDR3 size: 16 residues. Unmatched junction bases numbered 4, after V lost 1 base and J lost 4 bases. Germline CDR1 and CDR2: KGHSH and LQKENI. The CDR3: CASSPLMTGYNSPLHF. CDR3 bases: TGTGCCAGCTCACCACTAATGACAGGGTATAATTCACCCCTCCACTTT.

The CDR3 nucleotides are TGTGCCAGCAGCCCAGGGACAGGGGTGAGCTACGAGCAGTACTTC. Translation gives CASSPGTGVSYEQYF. J is TRBJ2-7 and V is TRBV5-5; 10 bases fit TRBD1. The CDR3 has 15 amino acids. V lost 4 bases, J lost 3 bases, and 7 bases stayed unmatched. CDR1 is SGHKS and CDR2 is YYEKEE in the germline V gene (reference sequence).

The chain links TRBV19 to TRBJ2-1; unclear D gene. The germline gives CDR1 LNHDA, CDR2 SQIVND (reference sequence). This CDR3 is built from 12 residues. Trimming took off 7 bases at V and 4 bases at J, with 8 bases between the two ends. CDR3 sequence: CASTDGYNEQFF. The CDR3 DNA reads as TGTGCCAGTACCGACGGGTACAATGAGCAGTTCTTC.

The chain employs TRBV10-3 and TRBJ2-4; tentative D call: TRBD1 (6 bases). Trimming took 6 bases from V and 5 from J, leaving 14 bases between them. Looked up from germline, CDR1 is ENHRY and CDR2 is SYGVKD. The CDR3 spans 14 residues. The CDR3 sequence: CAIRDDRLENIQYF. The CDR3 DNA is TGTGCCATCAGAGATGACAGGCTAGAAAACATTCAGTACTTC.

The chain uses TRBV6-6 and TRBJ1-2, with a possible D match to TRBD1 (6 bases). CDR3 length equals 14 residues. The V end was cut by 6 bases, the J end by 4 bases, with 15 bases between. Germline CDR1 reads MNHNY; CDR2 reads SVGAGI (reference sequence). CDR3 in amino acids: CASSPPGHTYGYTF. CDR3 nucleotides: TGTGCCAGCAGCCCCCCGGGACACACCTATGGCTACACCTTC.

The chain employs TRBV20-1 and TRBJ1-1, with D unclear. Germline V lookup: CDR1 DFQATT, CDR2 SNEGSKA (reference sequence). The CDR3 contains 11 residues. Trimming took off 6 bases at V and 8 bases at J, with 13 bases between the two ends. In nucleotides, the CDR3 is TGCAGTGCCAAATTGACAAGGGAAGCTTTCTTT. Residues: CSAKLTREAFF.

The chain joins TRBV4-1 to TRBJ1-2; 12 bases are a match to TRBD1. The CDR3 is 16 amino acids. The V and J ends lost 0 bases and 6 bases, in that order; junction bases with no gene match: 5. CDR1 and CDR2 (germline): MGHRA, YSYEKL. This CDR3 reads CASSQDRGQGANGYTF. CDR3 nucleotides: TGCGCCAGCAGCCAAGATAGGGGACAGGGGGCGAATGGCTACACCTTC.

The rearrangement links TRBV18 to TRBJ1-1; 11 nucleotides line up with TRBD1. Looked up from germline, CDR1 is KGHSH and CDR2 is LQKENI. This CDR3 has 18 amino acids. Losses at the gene ends were 3 bases for V and 4 bases for J; bases not matched to a gene: 13. CDR3 coding DNA: TGTGCCAGCTCACCGCCGAGGGGACAGGGGGGTCTAGGCACTGAAGCTTTCTTT. Protein: CASSPPRGQGGLGTEAFF.

This clone showed up just a few times. The CDR3 loop is CASGPSGQGAKPTF. As DNA, the CDR3 is TGTGCTAGTGGTCCGTCGGGACAGGGGGCAAAACCCACCTTC. This chain joins TRBV12-5 and TRBJ1-2, with 12 bases aligning to TRBD1. V trimming: 5 bases; J trimming: 13 bases; junction bases outside the gene matches: 11. The CDR3 extends over 14 amino acids. CDR1 and CDR2 (germline): LGHNT, FRNRAP.

V usage is TRBV6-1 and J usage is TRBJ1-2, with TRBD1 identical over 9 bases. Trimming at V came to 4 bases and at J to 9 bases, leaving 21 bases not matched to a gene. Germline CDR1 MNHNS, CDR2 SASEGT. This CDR3 contains 18 residues. CDR3 amino acids: CASSVSQGALKFMESYTF. CDR3 bases: TGTGCCAGCAGTGTATCACAGGGGGCCCTCAAGTTTATGGAGAGCTACACCTTC.

In this sample, this clone turned up a few times. The chain combines TRBV5-6 with TRBJ2-3; 12 nucleotides match TRBD2. Looked up from germline, CDR1 is SGHDT and CDR2 is YYEEEE. V trimming: 5 bases; J trimming: 2 bases; junction bases outside the gene matches: 6. This CDR3 region has 16 residues. CDR3 amino acids: CASSASGRVFTDTQYF. In nucleotides, the CDR3 is TGTGCCAGCAGTGCTAGCGGGAGGGTATTCACAGATACGCAGTATTTT.